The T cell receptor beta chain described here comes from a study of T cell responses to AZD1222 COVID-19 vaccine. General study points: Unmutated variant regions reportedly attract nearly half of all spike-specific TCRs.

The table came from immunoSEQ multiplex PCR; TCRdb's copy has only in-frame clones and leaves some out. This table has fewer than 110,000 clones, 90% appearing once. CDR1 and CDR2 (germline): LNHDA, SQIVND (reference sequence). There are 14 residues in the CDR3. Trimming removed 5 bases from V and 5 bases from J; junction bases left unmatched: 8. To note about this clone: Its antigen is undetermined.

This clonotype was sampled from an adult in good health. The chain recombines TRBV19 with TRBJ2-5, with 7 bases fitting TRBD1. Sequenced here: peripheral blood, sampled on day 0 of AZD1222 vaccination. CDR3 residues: CASSDRVVAETQYF. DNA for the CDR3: TGTGCCAGTAGTGACAGGGTGGTAGCGGAGACCCAGTACTTC.